This TCR beta chain derives from a study of blood T cell repertoires in COVID-19. TCRdb keeps only in-frame clones here, not all; method: immunoSEQ multiplex PCR. The sample has 99,000 or so clones; 85% are singletons. The CDR3 runs 13 residues. Germline V gene lookup returns CDR1 SSHAT and CDR2 FNYEAQ (reference sequence). A note on this clone: Germline and junction disagree at one end, which may indicate a read error.

This sequence originates from a man aged 45-65 years with acute or convalescent COVID-19. The V gene is TRBV7-7, the J gene TRBJ1-1, with D hard to call. Sequencing was done on a sample of peripheral blood. For the CDR3, the DNA is TGTGCTAGCAGCTGTCTACCTTGCGCTGAAGCTTTCTTT. Its protein is CASSCLPCAEAFF.